This record looks at one T cell receptor (beta chain) sequence and its context. The V end was cut by 7 bases, the J end by 0 bases, with 13 bases between. Germline CDR1 is SNHLY and CDR2 is FYNNEI. This CDR3 region has 15 residues. In the study's own analysis: Reference gene primer amplification in the assay estimated nucleated cell counts. TCRdb keeps only in-frame clones here, not all; method: immunoSEQ multiplex PCR. V, J and clone size reflect that table, while D and trimming were determined from the DNA. The data hold approximately 190,000 clones, with about four fifths observed a single time. The source of the sample is a study of blood T cell repertoires in COVID-19. Study details: Material from acute and convalescent COVID-19 was sourced from the United States, Italy and Spain.

This sequence was found in an older woman with COVID-19, enrolled during active disease. The rearrangement joins TRBV2 to TRBJ2-1; a possible D gene is TRBD1 (6 bases). Sequences were obtained from peripheral blood. CDR3 DNA sequence: TGTGCCAGCAAAGTGGACAGACTCTCCTACAATGAGCAGTTCTTC. This encodes CASKVDRLSYNEQFF.